The 15 T cell receptor beta chains in this list originate from one sample, sequenced in a study of type 1 regulatory T cells. MiXCR, run by TCRdb on the reads, gives a single entry per CDR3 protein. Among about 24,000 distinct CDR3 sequences listed, roughly 45% were seen once. No antigen has been assigned to these receptors. The sample comprised cultured T cells, either the whole culture or a sorted T cell fraction (not recorded which). The receptor source for this set is a human donor in good health.

The J gene is TRBJ2-2, the V gene TRBV12-3 or TRBV12-4, with a weak D call TRBD2 (7 bases). The length of the CDR3 is 15 residues. V lost 5 bases to trimming and J lost 6 bases, with 16 bases between them. The chain's CDR3 is CASSTRTGRAGELFF. The CDR3 bases are TGTGCCAGCAGTACAAGAACAGGGAGGGCCGGGGAGCTGTTTTTT.

The V gene is TRBV7-2, the J gene TRBJ1-3; a weak D match, TRBD1 (5 bases). The V gene's germline CDR1 is SGHTA and CDR2 FQGNSA. Trimming removed 5 bases from V and 4 bases from J, with 15 bases in between. CDR3 length equals 15 residues. Here the CDR3 DNA reads TGTGCCAGCAGCCGCCGTGGAGGGGTCGGAAACACCATATATTTT. Encoded protein: CASSRRGGVGNTIYF.

This clonotype was seen a handful of times. The chain links TRBV20-1 to TRBJ1-6, with D possibly TRBD1 on 5 matching bases. The CDR3 extends over 14 amino acids. V shed 0 bases and J shed 9 bases, with 12 bases lying between them. CDR1 is DFQATT, CDR2 SNEGSKA, per germline (reference sequence). CDR3 DNA: TGCAGTGCTAGAGATGTGGGGGGAGGTTCACCCCTCCACTTT. The encoded protein is CSARDVGGGSPLHF.

The chain employs TRBV6-2 or TRBV6-3 and TRBJ2-7, with 8 bases lining up with TRBD2. The V segment lost 5 bases and the J segment 5 bases; nucleotides outside the gene matches: 8. Germline CDR1 reads MNHEY; CDR2 reads SVGEGT. The CDR3 sequence is 14 residues long. The CDR3 coding sequence is TGTGCCAGCAGTCGGGGGGGCAGGAAGGACGAGCAGTACTTC. This codes for CASSRGGRKDEQYF.

V usage is TRBV12-3 or TRBV12-4 and J usage is TRBJ2-7; the D is unclear. The CDR3 runs 15 residues. V lost 3 bases and J lost 0, with 12 bases in between. The CDR3 loop reads CASSLSWTSSYEQYF. The CDR3 coding sequence is TGTGCCAGCAGTTTGTCTTGGACGAGCTCCTACGAGCAGTACTTC.

The chain links TRBV15 to TRBJ2-5, with D uncertain. Trimming took 0 bases from V and 0 from J, leaving 2 bases between them. Germline V gene data show CDR1 as LNHNV and CDR2 as YYDKDF (reference sequence). The length of the CDR3 is 13 residues. The chain's CDR3 is CATSREDQETQYF. The CDR3 nucleotides read TGTGCCACCAGCAGAGAGGACCAAGAGACCCAGTACTTC.

This clonotype came up once. This chain connects TRBV3-1 to TRBJ2-5; possibly TRBD1 for D (6 bases). This CDR3 has 14 amino acids. V was clipped by 3 bases and J by 3 bases, with 11 bases between them. Germline lookup yields CDR1 LGHDT and CDR2 YNNKEL (reference sequence). CDR3 region: CASSHRGRKETQYF. The CDR3, as DNA: TGTGCCAGCAGCCACAGGGGTCGCAAAGAGACCCAGTACTTC.

This clonotype was recorded only once. The chain uses TRBV10-3 and TRBJ2-3, with D possibly TRBD1 on 5 matching bases. CDR1 is ENHRY and CDR2 is SYGVKD in the germline V gene. The CDR3 has 15 amino acids. V was trimmed by 0 bases and J by 0 bases, leaving 7 bases between them. CDR3 sequence: CAISESQASTDTQYF. CDR3 coding DNA: TGTGCCATCAGTGAGTCACAGGCTAGCACAGATACGCAGTATTTT.

The genes are TRBV5-1 and TRBJ1-4, with 12 bases lining up with TRBD1. Germline assignment: CDR1 SGHRS and CDR2 YFSETQ. J gave up 2 bases and V 3 bases, and 5 bases lay outside the gene matches. The CDR3 consists of 17 residues. The CDR3 coding sequence is TGCGCCAGCAGCTCGGGGGACAGGGGGCATACTAATGAAAAACTGTTTTTT. It specifies CASSSGDRGHTNEKLFF.

The rearrangement links TRBV7-8 to TRBJ2-2; possible D gene TRBD1, 6 bases. This CDR3 spans 15 amino acids. The V and J ends lost 1 base and 8 bases respectively, with 14 bases between them. The germline V gene encodes CDR1 SGHVS and CDR2 FQNEAQ. CDR3 sequence: CASSLDRAIIGELFF. Written as DNA, the CDR3 is TGTGCCAGCAGCTTAGACAGGGCAATCATTGGGGAGCTGTTTTTT.

J is TRBJ2-5 and V is TRBV5-1; the D is unclear. The V end was cut by 1 base, the J end by 1 base, with 2 bases between. Germline V gene data show CDR1 as SGHRS and CDR2 as YFSETQ. This CDR3 contains 12 residues. The CDR3 nucleotides read TGCGCCAGCAGCTTGCTCCAAGAGACCCAGTACTTC. It translates to CASSLLQETQYF.

By frequency in the sample, this clonotype is medium-sized. This chain joins TRBV4-1 and TRBJ2-3; D assignment may be TRBD1 or TRBD2 (7 bases each). This CDR3 is built from 18 residues. The germline V gene encodes CDR1 MGHRA and CDR2 YSYEKL. The V gene lost 1 base and the J gene lost 10 bases, with 27 bases spanning the gap. The CDR3 DNA is TGCGCCAGCAGCCAAGTTAGATCCAGCGGGGATCAGGGGGGGGCGCAGTATTTT. Translating gives CASSQVRSSGDQGGAQYF.

The chain recombines TRBV12-3 or TRBV12-4 with TRBJ1-2, with 10 bases fitting TRBD1. The CDR3 length is 12 residues. After removal of 3 bases from V and 9 bases from J, the junction contained 1 base not matched to a gene. CDR3 protein: CASSLTGGRYTF. DNA of the CDR3: TGTGCCAGCAGTTTGACAGGGGGCCGCTACACCTTC.

CDR3 sequence (DNA): TGTGCCAGCAGAGACAGGGGTGGAGGCAATCAGCCCCAGCATTTT. Its translation: CASRDRGGGNQPQHF. V is TRBV28 and J is TRBJ1-5, with TRBD1 matching over 8 bases. CDR1 and CDR2 (germline): MDHEN, SYDVKM. CDR3 size: 15 residues. V shed 6 bases, J shed 2 bases, and the junction held 6 bases outside the gene matches.

J is TRBJ2-5 and V is TRBV5-1; D could derive from TRBD1 or TRBD2 (5 bases each). Trimming took 4 bases from V and 7 from J, leaving 20 bases between them. There are 15 residues in the CDR3. The germline gives CDR1 SGHRS, CDR2 YFSETQ. The CDR3 sequence is CASSLSEPPQGTQYF. CDR3 bases: TGCGCCAGCAGCCTTAGCGAACCGCCCCAGGGGACCCAGTACTTC.